This T cell receptor (beta chain) was profiled in a study of response to subunit inactivated influenza vaccine. Notes on the study in general: Only a handful of new T cells, the authors suggested, are recruited with each seasonal influenza vaccination.

A remark on this clonotype: Its antigen remains unknown.

The CDR3 runs 16 residues. Per the germline V gene, CDR1 is LGHDT and CDR2 is YNNKEL (reference sequence). With V trimmed by 4 bases and J by 8 bases, 14 bases remained unmatched. TCRdb re-called the RT-PCR reads with MiXCR, one entry per CDR3 protein. The repertoire holds over 450,000 distinct CDR3 sequences, with approximately 12% as singletons. The rearrangement links TRBV3-1 to TRBJ1-2; 9 positions match TRBD1. The TCR sequence derives from a man over 45 who received an inactivated influenza vaccine. The input for sequencing was PBMCs from blood, taken 45 days after vaccination. The CDR3 sequence: CASSPEGHRGRGGYTF. The CDR3 region has the DNA TGTGCCAGCAGCCCAGAAGGTCACAGGGGGCGCGGAGGCTACACCTTC.